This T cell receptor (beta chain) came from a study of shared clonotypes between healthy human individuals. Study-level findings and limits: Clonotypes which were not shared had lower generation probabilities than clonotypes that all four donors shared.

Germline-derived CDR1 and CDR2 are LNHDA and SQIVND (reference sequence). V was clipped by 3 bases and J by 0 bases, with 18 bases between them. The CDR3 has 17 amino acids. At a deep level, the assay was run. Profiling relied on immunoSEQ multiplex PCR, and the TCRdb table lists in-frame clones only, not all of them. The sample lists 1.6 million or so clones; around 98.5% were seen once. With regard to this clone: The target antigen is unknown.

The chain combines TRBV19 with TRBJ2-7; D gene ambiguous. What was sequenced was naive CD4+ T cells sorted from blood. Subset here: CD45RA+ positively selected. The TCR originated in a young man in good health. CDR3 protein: CASSIQPTWSSSYEQYF. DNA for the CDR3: TGTGCCAGTAGTATCCAACCGACATGGAGCAGCTCCTACGAGCAGTACTTC. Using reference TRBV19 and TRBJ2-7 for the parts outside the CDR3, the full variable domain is DGGITQSPKYLFRKEGQNVTLSCEQNLNHDAMYWYRQDPGQGLRLIYYSQIVNDFQKGDIAEGYSVSREKKESFPLTVTSAQKNPTAFYLCASSIQPTWSSSYEQYFGPGTRLTVT.